Following are 18 T cell receptor beta chains from one sample sequenced in a study of monozygotic twins with inflammatory bowel disease. TCRdb reprocessed the 5' RACE reads and keeps a single row for each CDR3 protein, giving no DNA. Here the sample table reports 110,000 to 150,000 distinct CDR3 sequences. The sequencing input was blood. Every receptor here comes from a human donor with ulcerative colitis or Crohn's disease, or a healthy co-twin of an affected twin (not recorded which).

The chain recombines TRBV12-3 or TRBV12-4 with TRBJ1-3. This CDR3 is built from 13 residues. CDR3 in amino acids: CASGLFSGNTIYF.

This chain connects TRBV7-2 to TRBJ1-4; TCRdb outputs TRBD1, but without DNA this stays unchecked. The CDR3 has 14 residues. Germline CDR1 reads SGHTA; CDR2 reads FQGNSA. The CDR3: CASSSRGLNEKLFF.

The chain links TRBV6-2 or TRBV6-3 to TRBJ2-2. Per the germline V gene, CDR1 is MNHEY and CDR2 is SVGEGT. CDR3 length equals 12 residues. The CDR3 reads CASSYSGRELFF.

This chain links TRBV30 with TRBJ2-7; TCRdb's assignment of TRBD1 cannot be checked, as there is no DNA. The length of the CDR3 is 13 residues. Germline V gene data show CDR1 as GTSNPN and CDR2 as SVGIG (reference sequence). The CDR3: CAWRRQGSYEQYF.

The gene calls are TRBV6-5 and TRBJ2-2; with no DNA, the TCRdb D assignment of TRBD1 cannot be verified. Germline CDR1 reads MNHEY; CDR2 reads SVGAGI. This CDR3 has 16 amino acids. The CDR3 region is CASSSPSGRNTGELFF.

The chain uses TRBV5-1 and TRBJ1-1; TCRdb gives TRBD1 as the D gene, but with no DNA this cannot be confirmed. This CDR3 comprises 14 residues. Germline V lookup: CDR1 SGHRS, CDR2 YFSETQ. CDR3 loop: CASSFSDSNTEAFF.

The gene calls are TRBV28 and TRBJ2-3; TCRdb's D gene call, TRBD1, goes unchecked for lack of DNA. Germline CDR1 MDHEN, CDR2 SYDVKM. The CDR3 spans 15 residues. The CDR3 loop is CASTSPLLGTDTQYF.

The chain has TRBV20-1 and TRBJ2-3. Germline values: CDR1 DFQATT, CDR2 SNEGSKA (reference sequence). The CDR3 covers 11 residues. CDR3 in amino acids: CSARARDTQYF.

The chain has TRBV5-1 and TRBJ2-7; the D gene TCRdb calls, TRBD1, cannot be checked with no DNA. Germline V gene data show CDR1 as SGHRS and CDR2 as YFSETQ. The CDR3 runs to 17 residues. The CDR3 region is CASSFWGQVSIAYEQYF.

This chain's CDR3 is CASSLETAFTEAFF. J is TRBJ1-1 and V is TRBV5-1. Germline CDR1 reads SGHRS; CDR2 reads YFSETQ. The CDR3 runs to 14 residues. The full variable domain, rest sourced from reference TRBV5-1 and TRBJ1-1, is KAGVTQTPRYLIKTRGQQVTLSCSPISGHRSVSWYQQTPGQGLQFLFEYFSETQRNKGNFPGRFSGRQFSNSRSEMNVSTLELGDSALYLCASSLETAFTEAFFGQGTRLTVV.

This chain connects TRBV20-1 to TRBJ2-7. Looked up from germline, CDR1 is DFQATT and CDR2 is SNEGSKA (reference sequence). This CDR3 is 12 amino acids long. The CDR3 loop is CSAQLNSYEQYF.

The rearrangement uses TRBV20-1 and TRBJ2-1; TCRdb lists TRBD1, though no DNA is available to test this call. Germline V gene lookup returns CDR1 DFQATT and CDR2 SNEGSKA (reference sequence). There are 15 residues in the CDR3. The CDR3 protein is CSARVDSFLHNEQFF.

The chain uses TRBV5-8 and TRBJ1-2. From germline, CDR1 is SGHTS and CDR2 YDEGEE. CDR3 length: 16 residues. The CDR3 loop is CASSHNVLRGGSGYTF.

This chain joins TRBV20-1 and TRBJ1-1; TCRdb outputs TRBD1, but without DNA this stays unchecked. This CDR3 has 15 residues. CDR1 and CDR2 from the germline V gene are DFQATT and SNEGSKA (reference sequence). The CDR3 protein is CSALTGTGENTEAFF.

The V call is TRBV3-2, the J call TRBJ2-1; absent DNA, TCRdb's TRBD2 call cannot be checked. TRBV3-2 is designated a pseudogene. This CDR3 has 12 residues. This CDR3 is CASRAAYNEQFF.

V is TRBV5-1 and J is TRBJ2-6; TCRdb returns TRBD1, unconfirmable since there is no DNA. CDR3 size: 17 residues. Looked up from germline, CDR1 is SGHRS and CDR2 is YFSETQ. This CDR3 reads CASTEQGVNSGANVLTF. Combining the CDR3 with reference TRBV5-1 and TRBJ2-6 gives the whole variable domain KAGVTQTPRYLIKTRGQQVTLSCSPISGHRSVSWYQQTPGQGLQFLFEYFSETQRNKGNFPGRFSGRQFSNSRSEMNVSTLELGDSALYLCASTEQGVNSGANVLTFGAGSRLTVL.

The rearrangement links TRBV12-3 or TRBV12-4 to TRBJ1-2. CDR3 length equals 13 residues. The CDR3 loop reads CASSLKGGEGYTF.

This rearrangement joins TRBV20-1 to TRBJ2-7. CDR3 length: 14 residues. Germline CDR1 and CDR2: DFQATT and SNEGSKA (reference sequence). The CDR3 is CSARVPGQSYEQYF.